This paragraph covers one T cell receptor beta chain sequence. Antigen unknown. Germline CDR1 and CDR2: SEHNR and FQNEAQ (reference sequence). CDR3 length equals 13 residues. Between the trimmed V and J ends, which lost 1 base and 8 bases, there was a span of 8 bases. TCRdb called the 5' RACE reads again in MiXCR, with one record for every CDR3 protein. The table includes 400,000 to 500,000 distinct CDR3 sequences, 15% to 25% detected once. The sample comes from a study of T-cell memory formation after mild COVID-19. Turning to the study itself: TCR clusters were mostly donor specific. Study outcomes and limitations: Nothing showed for sure that second-wave clones peaking on day 37 were SARS-CoV-2 specific. Contracting clones from day 15 to 85 showed balanced CD4/CD8; later expanders favored CD4+.

The sequencing input was PBMCs or a T cell subset sorted from them (not recorded which). This chain uses TRBV7-9 with TRBJ1-4, with unresolved D. The source is an adult woman who had mild COVID-19 (a few samples of this study predate the infection). Cell type and time point are not known. The CDR3 region is CASSLGGQEKLFF. In nucleotides, the CDR3 is TGTGCCAGCAGCTTAGGAGGGCAAGAAAAACTGTTTTTT.